This T cell receptor beta chain stems from a study of shared T cell receptors in the human thymus. V shed 0 bases and J shed 5 bases, with 8 bases lying between them. Germline V CDR1 and CDR2: GTSNPN, SVGIG (reference sequence). This CDR3 comprises 13 residues. Assay used: immunoSEQ multiplex PCR; TCRdb lists only in-frame clones, some missing. The data show under 450,000 clones, 95% seen once. The sequence came from a human donor. The sequenced sample consisted of thymocytes. The gene calls are TRBV30 and TRBJ2-1; no clear D gene. The CDR3 DNA sequence: TGTGCCTGGAGTGTTGTCCCAAACAATGAGCAGTTCTTC. This encodes CAWSVVPNNEQFF.